This passage covers 15 T cell receptor beta chains from one sample sequenced in a study of PD-1 blockade in classical Hodgkin lymphoma. No patient escaped relapse after autologous stem cell transplantation, and brentuximab vedotin exposure varied. Sequencing used immunoSEQ multiplex PCR; TCRdb keeps in-frame clones, though not all of them. The table lists more than 30,000 clones, just over 85% of them singletons. Source: peripheral blood mononuclear cells (PBMCs), taken before the second cycle of nivolumab. These receptor sequences come from a human donor with classical Hodgkin lymphoma.

This clone was seen more than once but under ten times. The V call is TRBV28, the J call TRBJ1-4; 7 bases map to TRBD1. From germline, CDR1 is MDHEN and CDR2 SYDVKM. V trimming: 2 bases; J trimming: 7 bases; junction bases outside the gene matches: 7. The CDR3 has 15 amino acids. The CDR3 reads CASSLPQGMGEKLFF. The CDR3 region has the DNA TGTGCCAGCAGTTTACCACAGGGGATGGGTGAAAAACTGTTTTTT.

This chain connects TRBV9 to TRBJ2-1; D possibly corresponds to TRBD2 (5 bases). V was pared by 0 bases and J by 0 bases, with 7 bases between. The CDR3 runs to 15 residues. The V gene's germline CDR1 is SGDLS and CDR2 YYNGEE. This CDR3 reads CASSVGGLSYNEQFF. The DNA for the CDR3 is TGTGCCAGCAGCGTAGGCGGGCTCTCCTACAATGAGCAGTTCTTC.

The chain recombines TRBV10-3 with TRBJ1-1, with TRBD1 as a possible D gene (5 bases). Trimming stripped 10 bases from V and 1 base from J, with 13 bases between. The CDR3 extends over 13 amino acids. CDR1 is ENHRY, CDR2 SYGVKD, per germline. The DNA of the CDR3 is TGTGCCAGCCAGACGACAGCGAACACTGAAGCTTTCTTT. As protein: CASQTTANTEAFF.

CDR3 DNA: TGTGCCTGGAGTCCACTAGCGGGAGGTGAGACCCAGTACTTC. Translation gives CAWSPLAGGETQYF. The V call is TRBV30, the J call TRBJ2-5; 12 bases are a match to TRBD2. After removal of 2 bases from V and 5 bases from J, the junction contained 3 bases not matched to a gene. CDR3 length: 14 amino acids. CDR1 GTSNPN and CDR2 SVGIG come from the germline V gene (reference sequence).

V gene TRBV21-1 combines with J gene TRBJ2-3; TRBD2, as called in the table, went unchecked against the DNA. TRBV21-1 is annotated as a pseudogene. This CDR3 spans 16 amino acids. CDR3 sequence (DNA): TGTGCCAGCAGCAAAGTGACTAGCGGCCTCACAGATACGCAGTATTTT. Translation gives CASSKVTSGLTDTQYF.

The sample holds a few counts of this clone. This chain uses TRBV11-3 with TRBJ2-7, with D maybe TRBD1 (6 bases). Between the trimmed V and J ends, which lost 4 bases and 0 bases, there was a span of 19 bases. CDR3 length: 17 amino acids. CDR1 and CDR2 (germline): SGHNT, YENEEA. DNA of the CDR3: TGTGCCAGCAGCTCATTAACCGACAGGACTTACTCCTACGAGCAGTACTTC. It is translated as CASSSLTDRTYSYEQYF.

The chain uses TRBV2 and TRBJ2-7, with a tentative D call TRBD1 (5 bases). Germline V lookup: CDR1 SNHLY, CDR2 FYNNEI. The CDR3 length is 15 residues. With 1 base removed from V and 0 bases from J, the gap between germline ends came to 10 bases. The CDR3 is CASSEGTGSSYEQYF. The CDR3 region has the DNA TGTGCCAGCAGTGAAGGTACAGGCAGCTCCTACGAGCAGTACTTC.

The CDR3 sequence: CASSPQSGTDTQYF. The CDR3 nucleotides are TGTGCCAGCTCACCACAGAGCGGCACAGATACGCAGTATTTT. The rearrangement links TRBV18 to TRBJ2-3; the D is unclear. The germline V gene encodes CDR1 KGHSH and CDR2 LQKENI. This CDR3 has 14 amino acids. The V end lost 1 base, the J end lost 1 base, and 6 bases lay between the germline ends. The full variable domain, its missing parts supplied by reference TRBV18 and TRBJ2-3, is NAGVMQNPRHLVRRRGQEARLRCSPMKGHSHVYWYRQLPEEGLKFMVYLQKENIIDESGMPKERFSAEFPKEGPSILRIQQVVRGDSAAYFCASSPQSGTDTQYFGPGTRLTVL.

The genes are TRBV29-1 and TRBJ1-2, with TRBD1 matching 10 bases. CDR3 length equals 13 residues. CDR1 and CDR2 (germline): SQVTM, ANQGSEA. Trimming at V came to 6 bases and at J to 6 bases, leaving 7 bases not matched to a gene. DNA of the CDR3: TGCAGCGTCCTGGCCGGGACAGGGGATGGCTACACCTTC. Amino acid sequence: CSVLAGTGDGYTF. The full variable domain, completed using reference TRBV29-1 and TRBJ1-2, is SAVISQKPSRDICQRGTSLTIQCQVDSQVTMMFWYRQQPGQSLTLIATANQGSEATYESGFVIDKFPISRPNLTFSTLTVSNMSPEDSSIYLCSVLAGTGDGYTFGSGTRLTVV.

The V gene is TRBV2, the J gene TRBJ1-5; 10 positions agree with TRBD1. Germline assignment: CDR1 SNHLY and CDR2 FYNNEI. This CDR3 has 16 residues. V lost 6 bases to trimming and J lost 5 bases; unmatched junction nucleotides: 10. In DNA form, the CDR3 reads TGTGCCAGCAGGGTAGACAGGGGGCCAGGTTATCAGCCCCAGCATTTT. Translated: CASRVDRGPGYQPQHF.

This clone was found once. The genes are TRBV5-1 and TRBJ2-3; D is uncertain. Looked up from germline, CDR1 is SGHRS and CDR2 is YFSETQ. The CDR3 is 14 amino acids. Trimming cost V 0 bases and J 2 bases, with 7 bases left between them. In DNA, the CDR3 is TGCGCCAGCAGCTTGGGGCCAGTCACAGATACGCAGTATTTT. Protein product: CASSLGPVTDTQYF.

The V call is TRBV27, the J call TRBJ2-5, with D tentatively TRBD2 (6 bases). V was trimmed by 5 bases and J by 7 bases, leaving 17 bases between them. CDR1 and CDR2 (germline): MNHEY, SMNVEV (reference sequence). CDR3 length: 14 amino acids. CDR3 amino acids: CASSKTAGIVTQYF. CDR3 DNA: TGTGCCAGCAGTAAGACAGCGGGCATCGTGACCCAGTACTTC.

The chain combines TRBV7-8 with TRBJ2-1; 9 bases agree with TRBD2. V shed 5 bases and J 14 bases; nucleotides not matched to a gene: 7. The CDR3 is made up of 12 amino acids. CDR1 SGHVS and CDR2 FQNEAQ come from the germline V gene. The CDR3 loop is CASSPGTSWEFF. CDR3 DNA sequence: TGTGCCAGCAGCCCCGGGACTAGCTGGGAGTTCTTC.

The genes are TRBV4-1 and TRBJ2-1; the D gene is possibly TRBD2 (6 bases). This CDR3 has 13 residues. Germline CDR1 is MGHRA and CDR2 is YSYEKL. Trimming took off 3 bases at V and 9 bases at J, with 12 bases between the two ends. CDR3 amino acids: CASSHGTEGEQFF. The CDR3 nucleotides are TGCGCCAGCAGCCATGGTACGGAGGGTGAGCAGTTCTTC.

This rearrangement joins TRBV10-2 to TRBJ2-7; D unresolved. CDR3 length: 12 amino acids. Germline V gives CDR1 WSHSY, CDR2 SAAADI. V dropped 2 bases and J dropped 2 bases, with 4 bases sitting between them. CDR3 loop: CASSEPAYEQYF. The CDR3 nucleotides read TGCGCCAGCAGTGAGCCTGCCTACGAGCAGTACTTC.